This note documents a single TCR beta chain sequence. V lost 2 bases, J lost 8 bases, and 21 bases lay in between. Per germline, CDR1 SGHDT and CDR2 YYEEEE. The CDR3 loop spans 16 amino acids. The data were taken from a study of T-cell reconstitution after alpha-beta-depleted transplantation in children. Preparing the TCRbeta library involved the use of unique molecular identifiers. TCRdb reprocessed the PCR reads via MiXCR and lists one record per CDR3 protein. The data contain some 290,000 distinct CDR3 sequences, over 20% of them singletons. The starting material was PBMCs, mostly from graft donor cells, obtained 180 days after TCRalphabeta/CD19-depleted stem cell transplant. This clonotype was obtained from a male patient under 18 who had a stem cell transplant for acute lymphoblastic leukemia, so the T cells may come from the graft donor. This sequence joins TRBV5-6 and TRBJ2-3; D may be TRBD2 (6 bases). CDR3 DNA sequence: TGTGCCAGCAGCTTCCGTACACAGGTGGGACTGGGTACGCAGTATTTT. It encodes CASSFRTQVGLGTQYF.